The source of this T cell receptor (beta chain) is a study of PD-1 blockade in classical Hodgkin lymphoma. Overall study: Patients were dosed intravenously with nivolumab at 3 mg/kg every 2 weeks. Study-wide results and caveats: Newly diagnosed patients reportedly had lower baseline TCR diversity than healthy donors. Repertoires differed for reasons still undefined, possibly disease activity or prior therapy.

In regard to this clone: Its antigen is undetermined.

Every one of the patients relapsed after autologous stem cell transplantation (brentuximab vedotin exposure was variable). The ends were cut back, 4 bases at V and 0 bases at J, with 9 bases in the middle. The germline V gene has CDR1 SQVTM and CDR2 ANQGSEA. CDR3 length: 14 amino acids. Clones were read by immunoSEQ multiplex PCR, and TCRdb kept only the in-frame ones, dropping some. The data contain tens of thousands of clones, roughly 80% of them singletons. The sample in question was peripheral blood mononuclear cells (PBMCs), obtained at baseline. The chain recombines TRBV29-1 with TRBJ2-2; D is unclear. This receptor was taken from a human donor with classical Hodgkin lymphoma. CDR3 residues: CSVAGWANTGELFF. The CDR3 nucleotides are TGCAGCGTTGCTGGCTGGGCGAACACCGGGGAGCTGTTTTTT.